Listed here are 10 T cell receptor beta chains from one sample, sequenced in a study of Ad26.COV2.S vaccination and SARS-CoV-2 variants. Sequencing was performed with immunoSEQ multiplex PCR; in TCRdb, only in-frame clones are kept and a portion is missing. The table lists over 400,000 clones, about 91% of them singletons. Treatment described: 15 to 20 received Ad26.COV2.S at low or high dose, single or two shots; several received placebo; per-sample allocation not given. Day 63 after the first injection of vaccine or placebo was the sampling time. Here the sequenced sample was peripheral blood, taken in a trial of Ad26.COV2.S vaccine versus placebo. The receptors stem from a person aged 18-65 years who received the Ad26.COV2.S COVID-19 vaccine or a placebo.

The CDR3 reads CASSLGGHYTGELFF. The CDR3 coding sequence is TGTGCCAGCAGCTTGGGGGGACACTACACCGGGGAGCTGTTTTTT. The rearrangement joins TRBV5-6 to TRBJ2-2, with a possible D match to TRBD1 (6 bases). The CDR3 runs to 15 residues. Trimming shortened V by 0 bases and J by 3 bases, and 9 bases separated the two germline ends. Germline V gives CDR1 SGHDT, CDR2 YYEEEE.

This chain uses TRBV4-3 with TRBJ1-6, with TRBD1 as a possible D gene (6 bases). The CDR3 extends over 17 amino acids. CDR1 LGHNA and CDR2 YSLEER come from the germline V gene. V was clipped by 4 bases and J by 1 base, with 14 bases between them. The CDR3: CASSPDTGKSYNSPLHF. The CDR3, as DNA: TGCGCCAGCAGCCCCGACACAGGGAAATCCTATAATTCACCCCTCCACTTT.

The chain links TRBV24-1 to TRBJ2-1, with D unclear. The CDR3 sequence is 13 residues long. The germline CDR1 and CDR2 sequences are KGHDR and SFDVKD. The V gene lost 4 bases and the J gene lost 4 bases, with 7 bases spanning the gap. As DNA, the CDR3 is TGTGCCACCAGTGAGTCGCATTACAATGAGCAGTTCTTC. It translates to CATSESHYNEQFF.

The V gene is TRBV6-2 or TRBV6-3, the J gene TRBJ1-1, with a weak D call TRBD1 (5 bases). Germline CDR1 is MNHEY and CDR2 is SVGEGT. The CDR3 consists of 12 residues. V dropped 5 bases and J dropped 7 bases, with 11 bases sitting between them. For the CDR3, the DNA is TGTGCCAGCAGTCCCCAGGGTTTTGAAGCTTTCTTT. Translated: CASSPQGFEAFF.

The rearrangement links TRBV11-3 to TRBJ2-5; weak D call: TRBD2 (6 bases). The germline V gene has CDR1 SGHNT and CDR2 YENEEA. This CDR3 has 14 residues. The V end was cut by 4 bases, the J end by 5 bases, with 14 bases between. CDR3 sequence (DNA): TGTGCCAGCAGCTATCCCGGGGGACGGGAGACCCAGTACTTC. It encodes CASSYPGGRETQYF.

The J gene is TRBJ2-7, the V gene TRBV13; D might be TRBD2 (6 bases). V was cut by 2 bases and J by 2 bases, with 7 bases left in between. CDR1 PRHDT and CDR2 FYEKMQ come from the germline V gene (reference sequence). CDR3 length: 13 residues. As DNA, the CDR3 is TGTGCCAGCAGCTTAACGGGGGCCTACGAGCAGTACGTC. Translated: CASSLTGAYEQYV.

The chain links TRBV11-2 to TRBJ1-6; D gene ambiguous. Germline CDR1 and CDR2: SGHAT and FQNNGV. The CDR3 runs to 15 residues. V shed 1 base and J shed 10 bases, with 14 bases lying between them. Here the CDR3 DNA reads TGTGCCAGCAGCTTAGTTCGCAGGCCCGGATCACCCCTCCACTTT. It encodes CASSLVRRPGSPLHF.

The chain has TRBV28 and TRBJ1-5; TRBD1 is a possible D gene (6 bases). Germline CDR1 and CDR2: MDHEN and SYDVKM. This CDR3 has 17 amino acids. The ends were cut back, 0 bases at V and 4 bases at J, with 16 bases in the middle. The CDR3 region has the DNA TGTGCCAGCAGTTTATGGCTAAAGGGGGTCCTAAATCAGCCCCAGCATTTT. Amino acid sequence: CASSLWLKGVLNQPQHF.

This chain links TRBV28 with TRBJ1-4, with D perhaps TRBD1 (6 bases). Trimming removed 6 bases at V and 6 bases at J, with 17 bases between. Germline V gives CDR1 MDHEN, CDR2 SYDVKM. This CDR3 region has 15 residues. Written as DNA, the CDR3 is TGTGCCAGCAGGCTTCGGGGGCGATCAGATGAAAAACTGTTTTTT. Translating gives CASRLRGRSDEKLFF.

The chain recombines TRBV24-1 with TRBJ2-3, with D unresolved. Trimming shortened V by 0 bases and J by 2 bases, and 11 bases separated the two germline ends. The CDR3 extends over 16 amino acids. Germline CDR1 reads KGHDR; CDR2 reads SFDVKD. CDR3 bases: TGTGCCACCAGTGATTTGGTTGGAGTATTCACAGATACGCAGTATTTT. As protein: CATSDLVGVFTDTQYF.